This T cell receptor (beta chain) was sequenced in a study of CD8+CD57+ T cells in acquired aplastic anemia (dated by TCRdb to 2017 to 2018). Study-level background: On average, sorted CD4+ and CD8+ cells yielded approximately 3 ug of extracted DNA, with a range of about 0.17 to 27.4 ug. A CD8+CD57+ expansion meant a frequency higher than the mean frequency seen in healthy subjects.

CDR1 and CDR2 are drawn from the germline V gene: SGHRS, YFSETQ. V and J lose 1 base and 10 bases, and a span of 12 bases separates them. The CDR3 runs 13 amino acids, cysteine and phenylalanine included. The retained sequence is limited to the CDR3, 39 bases, with the frame set at the first base. Notes on this clonotype: The antigen it binds to is not known. No much larger clonotype is one base removed from it; base qualities were not supplied.

Flow cytometry had shown CD8+CD57+ cell expansion in the patients selected for sequencing. All patients had severe acquired aplastic anemia diagnosed by International Study of Aplastic Anemia and Agranulocytosis and Camitta criteria. Patients had received no therapy at the time of blood sampling. TCR repertoires of sorted CD4+ and CD8+ blood T cells from severe aplastic anemia patients and healthy subjects were deep-sequenced in the study. Patients were enrolled under clinicaltrials.gov protocols 00001620, 01623167, 00001397, 00071045, 00081523 and 00961064 in the USA. Ficoll-Paque density gradient centrifugation was used to isolate peripheral blood mononuclear cells. Before DNA extraction, CD4+ and CD8+ T cells were sorted with FACS or magnetic beads. Study-wide conclusions, independent of this receptor: Between patients and healthy controls, no significant difference in CD8+ Simpson's diversity was found (P=0.060). Fewer than 35 CD8+ CDR3 sequences were found to be shared between patients and controls, but these sequences appeared to be highly expressed in patients and within the immunodominant clones of the patients.

TCR beta VDJ combination and CDR3 sequence profiling used genomic DNA as the template. TCR repertoire sequencing was run on an Illumina HiSeq 2000. For the original study's pipeline: Repertoires were assessed using TRBV/TRBJ rearrangement plots, CDR3 size and DJ length profiles, and Simpson's diversity index. The most abundant DNA sequence in the deep sequencing data was taken as the immunodominant clone. CDR3 amino acid sequences were screened for sharing across subjects and compared with published repertoires and the VDJdb database. TCRdb reprocessed the public reads (quality trimming at Q25 with fastp, clone calling with MiXCR) and kept in-frame beta chains. When rows share a CDR3 protein, they turn into one entry using the most common DNA and genes. TCRdb, not the original authors, processed these V and J calls. The sample table records under 350,000 distinct CDR3 sequences; approximately 60% of these occur just once. The biggest ten clones account for roughly 1.2% of the sample.

The clonotype comes from a human donor with aplastic anemia. Sequencing input: sorted CD4+, CD8+, or CD8+CD57+ T cells (not recorded which) from PBMCs. The rearrangement joined TRBV5-1 to TRBJ2-1; no confident D gene assignment can be made. Here the CDR3 is given as CASSLLTGYEQFF. DNA sequence: TGCGCCAGCAGCTTGTTAACGGGTTACGAGCAGTTCTTC.